This T cell receptor beta chain was identified in a study of blood T cell repertoires in COVID-19. On the study more broadly: Acute-phase and convalescent COVID-19 samples originated in the United States, Italy and Spain. The cDNA or gDNA used as material had been derived from T cells, B-cell-depleted T cells, or PBMCs.

Enrollment of patients from Seattle took place during active infection, with longitudinal follow-up. V shed 3 bases and J 4 bases; nucleotides not matched to a gene: 4. The CDR3 length is 16 residues. Germline-derived CDR1 and CDR2 are SGHRS and YFSETQ. How the authors handled the data: Estimation of nucleated cell counts was performed using reference gene primer amplification. Libraries were prepared by immunoSEQ multiplex PCR; TCRdb keeps only in-frame clonotypes and omits some of them. The V and J calls and clone size are taken from that table; D and trimming were inferred from the DNA. Seen here are around 76,000 clones, about 85% observed once, and the top ten hold 9.5% to 15%. This clone has just a few counts.

This receptor was taken from a man aged 50-60 years with COVID-19, enrolled during active disease. The chain employs TRBV5-1 and TRBJ2-1; TRBD2 matches 13 bases. The sample was peripheral blood. As DNA, the CDR3 is TGCGCCAGCAGCTCGGGACTAGCGGGAACGTACAATGAGCAGTTCTTC. Translated, it gives CASSSGLAGTYNEQFF.